One and the same sample provided the 9 T cell receptor beta chains below, sequenced in a study of blood T cells in healthy people across ages. Combining a sample-barcoded 5' primer with a J-beta primer mix, a second PCR ran for about 7 to 11 cycles. A single record per CDR3 protein comes from TCRdb applying MiXCR to the 5' RACE reads. The table shows approximately 1,700,000 distinct CDR3 sequences, with approximately 39% occurring only once. The sample consisted of blood. These receptors came from a human donor in good health.

This clonotype was seen more than once but under ten times. The CDR3 protein is CASSLVQGTIYGYTF. In DNA, the CDR3 is TGTGCCAGCAGCTTAGTCCAGGGGACTATATATGGCTACACCTTC. The rearrangement uses TRBV7-2 and TRBJ1-2; TRBD1 is a possible D gene (6 bases). This CDR3 has 15 amino acids. Per the germline V gene, CDR1 is SGHTA and CDR2 is FQGNSA. Trimming left V 1 base short and J 5 bases short, with 14 bases between.

This rearrangement joins TRBV20-1 to TRBJ2-3; the match to TRBD2 covers 10 bases. Germline CDR1 is DFQATT and CDR2 is SNEGSKA (reference sequence). The CDR3 runs to 16 residues. V lost 0 bases to trimming and J lost 4 bases; unmatched junction nucleotides: 7. The CDR3, as DNA: TGCAGTGCTAGAGACCAGGAGCGGGGGGGACCAGATACGCAGTATTTT. Translation: CSARDQERGGPDTQYF.

The genes are TRBV28 and TRBJ2-1; 7 bases are a match to TRBD2. The CDR3 has 13 amino acids. Germline CDR1 MDHEN, CDR2 SYDVKM. Trimming took 10 bases from V and 3 from J; bases not matched to a gene: 6. The chain's CDR3 is CATWGTNYNEQFF. The CDR3 bases are TGTGCCACATGGGGGACTAACTACAATGAGCAGTTCTTC.

The sample holds one count of this clonotype. This chain joins TRBV7-9 and TRBJ2-3, with TRBD1 identical over 7 bases. CDR3 length: 16 residues. Germline loops: CDR1 SEHNR, CDR2 FQNEAQ (reference sequence). J was trimmed by 3 bases and V by 5 bases; bases with no gene match: 11. CDR3 in amino acids: CASSIPRQGSTDTQYF. In DNA, the CDR3 is TGTGCCAGCAGCATACCACGACAGGGCTCGACAGATACGCAGTATTTT. The variable domain in full, completed from reference TRBV7-9 and TRBJ2-3, reads DTGVSQNPRHKITKRGQNVTFRCDPISEHNRLYWYRQTLGQGPEFLTYFQNEAQLEKSRLLSDRFSAERPKGSFSTLEIQRTEQGDSAMYLCASSIPRQGSTDTQYFGPGTRLTVL.

This clonotype showed up just a few times. V is TRBV9 and J is TRBJ2-3; D is uncertain. The CDR3 contains 16 residues. In germline, CDR1 is SGDLS, CDR2 YYNGEE. Trimming took 3 bases from V and 6 from J, leaving 20 bases between them. The CDR3 spells CASSAKSLGVGDTQYF. CDR3 DNA sequence: TGTGCCAGCAGCGCCAAGAGTCTTGGGGTCGGGGATACGCAGTATTTT.

The J gene is TRBJ2-7, the V gene TRBV29-1; 8 nucleotides match TRBD1. TRBJ2-5 matches the DNA end more closely, so the J call is doubtful. In germline, CDR1 is SQVTM, CDR2 ANQGSEA. The length of the CDR3 is 12 residues. The CDR3 spells CSVRQGYGTQYF. The CDR3 DNA sequence: TGCAGCGTTAGACAGGGGTATGGGACCCAGTACTTC.

V usage is TRBV12-3 or TRBV12-4 and J usage is TRBJ2-2; TRBD2 agrees at 11 bases. Trimming cost V 8 bases and J 5 bases; bases outside gene matches: 10. This CDR3 is built from 16 residues. CDR3 coding DNA: TGTGCCAGCGGAGGTAGCGGGGGGGCAGGGACCGGGGAGCTGTTTTTT. Translated, it gives CASGGSGGAGTGELFF.

This clonotype was seen a few times. For the CDR3, the DNA is TGTGCCAGCAGCTCGTCTAATGCGGGCTACAATGAGCAGTTCTTC. It yields the protein CASSSSNAGYNEQFF. This chain uses TRBV11-1 with TRBJ2-1; tentatively, D is TRBD2 (5 bases). The germline CDR1 and CDR2 sequences are SGHAT and FQDESV (reference sequence). The CDR3 sequence is 15 residues long. Trimming shortened V by 4 bases and J by 3 bases, and 13 bases separated the two germline ends.

This clonotype was seen a handful of times. The chain is built from TRBV6-1 and TRBJ1-1; no clear D gene. The ends were cut back, 6 bases at V and 0 bases at J, with 11 bases in the middle. This CDR3 is built from 14 residues. Germline CDR1 and CDR2: MNHNS and SASEGT. CDR3 DNA: TGTGCCAGCAGCCGTCTTAGGCTGAACACTGAAGCTTTCTTT. It is translated as CASSRLRLNTEAFF.